What follows are 20 T cell receptor beta chains derived from one specimen sequenced in a study of T cell responses to AZD1222 COVID-19 vaccine. Sequenced by immunoSEQ multiplex PCR; TCRdb stores in-frame clones only, minus some. This sample yields tens of thousands of clones, of which roughly nine tenths are seen a single time; 2.8% belongs to the top ten. The sequenced sample was peripheral blood, obtained on day 0 of MenACWY control vaccination. The receptor set was obtained from an adult in good health.

V gene TRBV19 combines with J gene TRBJ2-1; 12 bases align to TRBD2. Germline V gene lookup returns CDR1 LNHDA and CDR2 SQIVND (reference sequence). After removal of 5 bases from V and 12 bases from J, the junction contained 11 bases not matched to a gene. The CDR3 extends over 15 amino acids. The CDR3 nucleotides are TGTGCCAGTAGTCCCATTGGGCTAGCGGGGGGGCGGCAGTTCTTC. Translated: CASSPIGLAGGRQFF.

The chain links TRBV6-2 or TRBV6-3 to TRBJ1-1; 9 nucleotides align to TRBD1. Germline V gene data show CDR1 as MNHEY and CDR2 as SVGEGT. CDR3 length equals 15 residues. V lost 2 bases and J lost 5; bases outside the gene matches: 6. CDR3 nucleotides: TGTGCCAGCAGTTACGGGGACAGGGTTTGGACTGAAGCTTTCTTT. The encoded protein is CASSYGDRVWTEAFF.

The V call is TRBV28, the J call TRBJ2-1; 9 bases map to TRBD2. V dropped 5 bases and J dropped 5; count of bases not matched to a gene: 10. The V gene's germline CDR1 is MDHEN and CDR2 SYDVKM. This CDR3 has 16 residues. The CDR3 loop is CASSPSPSGENNEQFF. CDR3 DNA sequence: TGTGCCAGCAGTCCGTCTCCTAGCGGGGAGAACAATGAGCAGTTCTTC.

This sequence joins TRBV7-2 and TRBJ1-5; tentative D call: TRBD1 (5 bases). The V and J ends lost 1 base and 4 bases respectively, with 11 bases between them. CDR1 is SGHTA and CDR2 is FQGNSA in the germline V gene. This CDR3 contains 15 residues. CDR3 DNA sequence: TGTGCCAGCAGCTTAGAACGGACACTGAATCAGCCCCAGCATTTT. Translated, it gives CASSLERTLNQPQHF. The complete variable domain, with remaining parts taken from reference TRBV7-2 and TRBJ1-5, reads GAGVSQSPSNKVTEKGKDVELRCDPISGHTALYWYRQSLGQGLEFLIYFQGNSAPDKSGLPSDRFSAERTGGSVSTLTIQRTQQEDSAVYLCASSLERTLNQPQHFGDGTRLSIL.

Only one count was recorded for this clone. The chain links TRBV7-2 to TRBJ1-2; 7 nucleotides match TRBD1. The length of the CDR3 is 15 residues. With 5 bases clipped from V and 5 bases from J, the junction kept 11 bases outside the gene matches. Germline values: CDR1 SGHTA, CDR2 FQGNSA. CDR3 bases: TGTGCCAGCAGCCCAGGCCCCGGGACAGAGTATGGCTACACCTTC. Amino acids: CASSPGPGTEYGYTF.

This clone has just one count. The chain employs TRBV27 and TRBJ2-5; 7 bases are shared with TRBD2. V shed 5 bases and J 0 bases; nucleotides not matched to a gene: 9. The V gene's germline CDR1 is MNHEY and CDR2 SMNVEV (reference sequence). The CDR3 contains 16 residues. CDR3 residues: CASSPNVGGYQETQYF. DNA for the CDR3: TGTGCCAGCAGTCCTAACGTGGGGGGGTACCAAGAGACCCAGTACTTC.

The chain couples TRBV6-1 to TRBJ1-1; D gene ambiguous. The germline V gene has CDR1 MNHNS and CDR2 SASEGT. This CDR3 has 14 residues. Deletions cut 0 bases from V and 8 bases from J, with 13 bases between. The CDR3 DNA reads as TGTGCCAGCAGTGAAGCGGCGGCCGGAAGGGAAGCTTTCTTT. Translating gives CASSEAAAGREAFF.

The chain recombines TRBV10-3 with TRBJ1-2, with 8 bases aligning to TRBD1. V lost 7 bases and J lost 0; bases outside the gene matches: 7. Per the germline V gene, CDR1 is ENHRY and CDR2 is SYGVKD. The CDR3 runs to 15 residues. The CDR3 bases are TGTGCCATCACGCGACAGGGGTCCCCTAACTATGGCTACACCTTC. It is translated as CAITRQGSPNYGYTF.

This chain links TRBV6-5 with TRBJ1-4; 11 bases match TRBD1. V lost 6 bases to trimming and J lost 6 bases; unmatched junction nucleotides: 6. Germline assignment: CDR1 MNHEY and CDR2 SVGAGI. There are 15 residues in the CDR3. CDR3 region: CASSSPGQGDEKLFF. The CDR3 DNA follows: TGTGCCAGCAGCTCCCCGGGACAGGGGGATGAAAAACTGTTTTTT.

The chain employs TRBV10-3 and TRBJ2-7; D unresolved. The germline gives CDR1 ENHRY, CDR2 SYGVKD. Trimming removed 3 bases from V and 1 base from J, with 10 bases in between. The CDR3 consists of 14 residues. CDR3 sequence (DNA): TGTGCCATCAGTGATTCCGACAAATCCTACGAGCAGTACTTC. This encodes CAISDSDKSYEQYF.

The chain combines TRBV29-1 with TRBJ2-6, with TRBD2 as a possible D gene (6 bases). Trimming cost V 7 bases and J 2 bases, with 12 bases left between them. The CDR3 contains 14 residues. Germline V gene lookup returns CDR1 SQVTM and CDR2 ANQGSEA. CDR3 amino acids: CSASEGPGANVLTF. CDR3 in DNA: TGCAGCGCCTCGGAGGGCCCTGGGGCCAACGTCCTGACTTTC.

The chain is built from TRBV12-3 or TRBV12-4 and TRBJ1-1; D possibly corresponds to TRBD1 (6 bases). Between the trimmed V and J ends, which lost 3 bases and 8 bases, there was a span of 13 bases. CDR3 length: 13 residues. The CDR3 loop reads CASSLTRGTEAFF. CDR3 nucleotide sequence: TGTGCCAGCAGTTTGACCAGGGGCACCGAAGCTTTCTTT.

V and J are TRBV5-4 and TRBJ1-6, with D perhaps matching TRBD1 (5 bases). CDR1 and CDR2 from the germline V gene are SGHNT and YYREEE (reference sequence). The CDR3 contains 15 residues. Trimming left V 4 bases short and J 9 bases short, with 17 bases between. Written as DNA, the CDR3 is TGTGCCAGCAGCCCCCATTCGTCAGGGACTTCACCCCTCCACTTT. It translates to CASSPHSSGTSPLHF.

This clone was observed a few times. This chain connects TRBV27 to TRBJ2-3, with D perhaps matching TRBD1 (6 bases). This CDR3 region has 16 residues. CDR1 MNHEY and CDR2 SMNVEV come from the germline V gene (reference sequence). V lost 5 bases, J lost 4 bases, and 19 bases lay in between. Written as DNA, the CDR3 is TGTGCCAGCAGTCCCCTCCTGGGGGCCTCCCCAGATACGCAGTATTTT. It encodes CASSPLLGASPDTQYF.

Written as DNA, the CDR3 is TGTGCCTGGACCCGGGGCCTTGAAGCTTTCTTT. Translating gives CAWTRGLEAFF. The chain has TRBV30 and TRBJ1-1, with a tentative D call TRBD1 (5 bases). Germline CDR1 reads GTSNPN; CDR2 reads SVGIG (reference sequence). This CDR3 contains 11 residues. The V end was cut by 4 bases, the J end by 7 bases, with 10 bases between.

Only a few counts were recorded for this clone. This chain links TRBV6-4 with TRBJ2-2; D uncertain. CDR1 and CDR2 (germline): MRHNA, SNTAGT. This CDR3 is built from 14 residues. Trimming cost V 7 bases and J 1 base, with 10 bases left between them. The CDR3 DNA reads as TGTGCCAGCAAACCCGGGTTGAACACCGGGGAGCTGTTTTTT. This codes for CASKPGLNTGELFF.

This chain uses TRBV28 with TRBJ1-5; 7 nucleotides match TRBD1. Trimming removed 6 bases from V and 2 bases from J; junction bases left unmatched: 4. CDR3 length: 14 residues. CDR1 and CDR2 (germline): MDHEN, SYDVKM. CDR3 sequence (DNA): TGTGCCAGCAGCCTAGGGACAGGCAATCAGCCCCAGCATTTT. Amino acids: CASSLGTGNQPQHF. The full variable domain, with the rest looked up from reference TRBV28 and TRBJ1-5, is DVKVTQSSRYLVKRTGEKVFLECVQDMDHENMFWYRQDPGLGLRLIYFSYDVKMKEKGDIPEGYSVSREKKERFSLILESASTNQTSMYLCASSLGTGNQPQHFGDGTRLSIL.

The genes are TRBV4-1 and TRBJ2-7; a weak D match, TRBD1 (5 bases). Trimming removed 4 bases at V and 5 bases at J, with 18 bases between. CDR3 length equals 15 residues. Germline V gene lookup returns CDR1 MGHRA and CDR2 YSYEKL. The chain's CDR3 is CASSRIRRAQDEQYF. CDR3 nucleotide sequence: TGCGCCAGCAGCCGAATACGCAGGGCCCAGGACGAGCAGTACTTC.

The J gene is TRBJ2-2, the V gene TRBV10-2, with 8 bases aligning to TRBD1. With V trimmed by 6 bases and J by 1 base, 10 bases remained unmatched. CDR3 length equals 17 residues. Germline lookup yields CDR1 WSHSY and CDR2 SAAADI. The CDR3 protein is CASSEGSGTGNTGELFF. CDR3 DNA: TGCGCCAGCAGCGAGGGCTCCGGGACAGGGAACACCGGGGAGCTGTTTTTT.

J is TRBJ2-2 and V is TRBV7-9, with TRBD2 as a possible D gene (5 bases). The germline V gene has CDR1 SEHNR and CDR2 FQNEAQ (reference sequence). There are 13 residues in the CDR3. The CDR3 is CARGSVFTGELFF. DNA of the CDR3: TGTGCACGGGGTAGCGTTTTCACCGGGGAGCTGTTTTTT.